This T cell receptor beta chain was documented in a study of beta chain features in type 1 diabetes. Study outcomes and limitations: Moderate but significant shortening of TCRB CDR3s was recorded in all four CD4+ subsets from Type 1 diabetes patients.

Expressed TCRB transcripts were sequenced because the entire RNA isolate underwent reverse transcription. The protocol was immunoSEQ multiplex PCR, while the TCRdb copy is restricted to in-frame clones and leaves out a portion. There are approximately 240,000 clones in the sample; 15% to 20% occur only once, and about 0.078% lies in the top ten. Concerning this clone: Its target is not known.

J gave up 0 bases and V 4 bases, and 5 bases lay outside the gene matches. This CDR3 is built from 16 residues. Germline V lookup: CDR1 MNHEY, CDR2 SVGAGI. This chain joins TRBV6-5 and TRBJ2-3; 9 nucleotides agree with TRBD2. What was sequenced was naive CD4+ T cells from blood. This TCR came from a man aged 30 to 45 with type 1 diabetes. The DNA of the CDR3 is TGTGCCAGCAGTTCGGGACTAGCCCTCAGCACAGATACGCAGTATTTT. Translation: CASSSGLALSTDTQYF.